This is a list of T cell receptor beta chains from one sample in a study of PD-1 blockade in classical Hodgkin lymphoma. TCRdb keeps only in-frame clones here, not all; method: immunoSEQ multiplex PCR. The sample yields roughly 62,000 clones, around 89% seen once. Sequenced material: peripheral blood mononuclear cells (PBMCs), taken at baseline. Every receptor here comes from a human donor with classical Hodgkin lymphoma. CDR3s include the opening cysteine and the closing phenylalanine or tryptophan. A D gene is named only where the DNA matches it firmly. The size of a clone is reported for some rows only, either as once, few or many, or as a class for expanded clones.

CDR3 DNA | CDR3 protein | CDR3 length | J gene | D gene | clone size | V gene
TGCGCCAGCAGCGAAGGGACTAGGGGAACCGGGGAGCTGTTTTTT | CASSEGTRGTGELFF | 15 | TRBJ2-2 | TRBD2 | NA | TRBV5-1
TGTGCCAGCAGCTCCTCCCTAGCGGGGGCCTCCTACGAGCAGTACTTC | CASSSSLAGASYEQYF | 16 | TRBJ2-7 | TRBD2 | NA | TRBV7-2
TGTGCCAGCACCGAGCCGGGGGATGAGCAGTTCTTC | CASTEPGDEQFF | 12 | TRBJ2-1 | NA | NA | TRBV7-2
TGCGCCAGCAGCTTGTGGGGTCGCGATCAGCCCCAGCATTTT | CASSLWGRDQPQHF | 14 | TRBJ1-5 | NA | NA | TRBV5-1
TGTGCCAGCAGCCCTGGACCCATTCTTTCGGATACGCAGTATTTT | CASSPGPILSDTQYF | 15 | TRBJ2-3 | NA | NA | TRBV7-9
TGTGCCAGCAGCCTACAAAAGGGACAGGGGGTCGGTGGCTACACCTTC | CASSLQKGQGVGGYTF | 16 | TRBJ1-2 | TRBD1 | NA | TRBV7-3
TGTGCCAGCAGTGGCGGGACAGTGAGCTCCTACGAGCAGTACTTC | CASSGGTVSSYEQYF | 15 | TRBJ2-7 | NA | NA | TRBV25-1
TGTGCCAGCAGCTTAGCCCCAGCTGAACACTCCTACGAGCAGTACTTC | CASSLAPAEHSYEQYF | 16 | TRBJ2-7 | NA | NA | TRBV7-2
TGTGCCAGCAGTTTGCGAAATAGCAACACCATATATTTT | CASSLRNSNTIYF | 13 | TRBJ1-3 | NA | once | TRBV6-5
TGTGCCAGCAGTGAATTCGACAGGGATGGAAACACCATATATTTT | CASSEFDRDGNTIYF | 15 | TRBJ1-3 | TRBD1 | few | TRBV6-1
TGTGCCAGCAGCGTAGGTCCCGGGACAGGGCCCTATTTCTCCTACAATGAGCAGTTCTTC | CASSVGPGTGPYFSYNEQFF | 20 | TRBJ2-1 | TRBD1 | NA | TRBV6-4
TGTGCCAGCAATAGGGGGAACACTGAAGCTTTCTTT | CASNRGNTEAFF | 12 | TRBJ1-1 | NA | NA | TRBV6-5
TGTGCCAGCAGTTTCGGGGGGGGTAGGGTACGTTCCTACGAGCAGTACTTC | CASSFGGGRVRSYEQYF | 17 | TRBJ2-7 | TRBD2 | NA | TRBV28
TGTGCCAGCAGTTTATGGCAGGGGGCATTCCAAGAGACCCAGTACTTC | CASSLWQGAFQETQYF | 16 | TRBJ2-5 | TRBD1 | NA | TRBV28
TGCAGCGTTGTAGGCATTGAAGGGAGCTCCTACAATGAGCAGTTCTTC | CSVVGIEGSSYNEQFF | 16 | TRBJ2-1 | NA | once | TRBV29-1
TGTGCCAGCAGCCCCCAACCAGGGACCACAGATACGCAGTATTTT | CASSPQPGTTDTQYF | 15 | TRBJ2-3 | NA | NA | TRBV7-8
TGCGCCAGCAGCGTAGGGTCGGACAAGTCTAGAAACACCATATATTTT | CASSVGSDKSRNTIYF | 16 | TRBJ1-3 | NA | NA | TRBV5-1
TGTGCCAGCAGTTTACCTCAGAGCCTAGCCAAAAACATTCAGTACTTC | CASSLPQSLAKNIQYF | 16 | TRBJ2-4 | NA | NA | TRBV28
TGTGCCAGCAGCTCCGGGGGGAGGGTTTCTCGGGGCTACACCTTC | CASSSGGRVSRGYTF | 15 | TRBJ1-2 | NA | once | TRBV7-9
TGCAGTGCTAGTAAACACATTCAGTACTTC | CSASKHIQYF | 10 | TRBJ2-4 | NA | once | TRBV20-1
TGTGCCAGCAGCTTATTCGGGACGGTTAGCAATCAGCCCCAGCATTTT | CASSLFGTVSNQPQHF | 16 | TRBJ1-5 | NA | NA | TRBV7-2
TGTGCCAGTAGTCCCGGGCTTAGCTCTGGGGCCAACGTCCTGACTTTC | CASSPGLSSGANVLTF | 16 | TRBJ2-6 | NA | once | TRBV19
TGTGCCAGTACCCAGGGGAGCGGGGGGTTTCAAGAGACCCAGTACTTC | CASTQGSGGFQETQYF | 16 | TRBJ2-5 | TRBD2 | NA | TRBV19
TGTGCCAGCAGCTTGGGGCCACCCTGGGGGAATCAGCCCCAGCATTTT | CASSLGPPWGNQPQHF | 16 | TRBJ1-5 | NA | NA | TRBV5-8
TGTGCCAGCAGCGGACCGGGCATTCCTAATTCACCCCTCCACTTT | CASSGPGIPNSPLHF | 15 | TRBJ1-6 | NA | NA | TRBV9
TGCGCCAGCAGCCAAGATGGGACAGATGGAAACACCATATATTTT | CASSQDGTDGNTIYF | 15 | TRBJ1-3 | TRBD1 | NA | TRBV4-3
TGTGCCAGCAGCTTAGACTGGGGATGGGAGCAGTACTTC | CASSLDWGWEQYF | 13 | TRBJ2-7 | NA | NA | TRBV7-9
TGTGCCAGCAGCCCGAGGACAGGGAGTGAAAAACTGTTTTTT | CASSPRTGSEKLFF | 14 | TRBJ1-4 | TRBD1 | few | TRBV6-5
TGTGCCAGCTCAAACTCCGGGACGGACACCTACGAGCAGTACTTC | CASSNSGTDTYEQYF | 15 | TRBJ2-7 | NA | NA | TRBV18
TGCGCCAGCAGCATCGTTCCGGACTATGGCTACACCTTC | CASSIVPDYGYTF | 13 | TRBJ1-2 | NA | once | TRBV5-1
TGTGCCAGCAGTCCCCGCCTGACTAGCGGGGATTGGGATACGCAGTATTTT | CASSPRLTSGDWDTQYF | 17 | TRBJ2-3 | TRBD2 | NA | TRBV7-9
TGTGCCAGCAGCAGAACCCTGGACAACAGTCAGAACGCTAACTATGGCTACACCTTC | CASSRTLDNSQNANYGYTF | 19 | TRBJ1-2 | NA | NA | TRBV27
TGTGCCACCAGCAGAGATGAACTAGCGGGGGTGCAGTTCTTC | CATSRDELAGVQFF | 14 | TRBJ2-1 | TRBD2 | NA | TRBV15
TGTGCCAGCAGCCCAGAGTACACCGGGGAGCTGTTTTTT | CASSPEYTGELFF | 13 | TRBJ2-2 | NA | NA | TRBV7-9
TGTGCCAGCAGCCAAGCTGGGACAGGGGTAACCGGGGAGCTGTTTTTT | CASSQAGTGVTGELFF | 16 | TRBJ2-2 | TRBD1 | NA | TRBV14
TGTGCCAGCAGTGGCTCTCTTTATAATTCACCCCTCCACTTT | CASSGSLYNSPLHF | 14 | TRBJ1-6 | NA | NA | TRBV2
TGTGCCAGCAGCCCAAACAGGGGCACTGAAGCTTTCTTT | CASSPNRGTEAFF | 13 | TRBJ1-1 | TRBD1 | medium-sized | TRBV9
TGTGCCAGCAGCTGGACAGGGGCCGGCGCCTACGAGCAGTACTTC | CASSWTGAGAYEQYF | 15 | TRBJ2-7 | TRBD1 | NA | TRBV7-2
TGCGCCAGCAGCTTGGAGGCGGGGAAAGCTTTCTTT | CASSLEAGKAFF | 12 | TRBJ1-1 | NA | NA | TRBV5-1
TGTGCCACCCAACGGGGGAGCGCGCAGTACTTC | CATQRGSAQYF | 11 | TRBJ2-7 | NA | NA | TRBV19
TGCGCCAGCAGCCCACAGGCGGGGGGTCAGCCCCAGCATTTT | CASSPQAGGQPQHF | 14 | TRBJ1-5 | NA | NA | TRBV27